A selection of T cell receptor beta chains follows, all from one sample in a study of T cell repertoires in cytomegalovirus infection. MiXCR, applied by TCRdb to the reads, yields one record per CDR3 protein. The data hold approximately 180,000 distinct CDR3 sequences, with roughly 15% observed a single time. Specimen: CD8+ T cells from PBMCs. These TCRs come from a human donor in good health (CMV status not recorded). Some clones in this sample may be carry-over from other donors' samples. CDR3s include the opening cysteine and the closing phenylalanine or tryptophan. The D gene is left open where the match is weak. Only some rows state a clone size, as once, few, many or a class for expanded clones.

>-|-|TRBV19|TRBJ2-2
TGTGCCAGTAGTATTACAGGGCAGGGCGACACCGGGGAGCTGTTTTTT
CASSITGQGDTGELFF
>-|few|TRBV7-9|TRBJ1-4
TGTGCCAGCAGCTTACCGGGGAGGACTAATGAAAAACTGTTTTTT
CASSLPGRTNEKLFF
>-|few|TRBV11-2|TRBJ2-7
TGTGCCAGCAGCTTATGGGGGGGCGCGTCCTACGAGCAGTACTTC
CASSLWGGASYEQYF
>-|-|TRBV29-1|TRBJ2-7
TGCAGCGCGATCAGGGACTACGAGCAGTACTTC
CSAIRDYEQYF
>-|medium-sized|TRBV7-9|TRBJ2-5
TGCGCCAGCAGCTTACAAGAGACCCAGTACTTC
CASSLQETQYF
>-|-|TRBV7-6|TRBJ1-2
TGTGCCAGCAGCTTATCCACCGGACAGATCTATGGCTACACCTTC
CASSLSTGQIYGYTF
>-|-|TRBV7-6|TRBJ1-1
TGTGCCAGCAGGCCCACGCAGGGAGACACTGAAGCTTTCTTT
CASRPTQGDTEAFF
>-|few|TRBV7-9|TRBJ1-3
TGTGCCAGCAGCTCTAATACAGGGACACAAGGAAACACCATATATTTT
CASSSNTGTQGNTIYF
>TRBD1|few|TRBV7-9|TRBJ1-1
TGTGCCAGCAGCCGGACAGGGTTTGAAGCTTTCTTT
CASSRTGFEAFF
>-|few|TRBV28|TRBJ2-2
TGTGCCAGCAGTACAACTAGCTCGGCGAACACCGGGGAGCTGTTTTTT
CASSTTSSANTGELFF
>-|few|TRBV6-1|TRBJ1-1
TGTGCCAGCAGAGCCACAGGGATCACTGAAGCTTTCTTT
CASRATGITEAFF
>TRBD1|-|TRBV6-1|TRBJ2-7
TGTGCCAGCAGTGGAGGACAGGAACCCTTCTACGAGCAGTACTTC
CASSGGQEPFYEQYF
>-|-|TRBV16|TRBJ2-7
TGTGCCAGCAGCCAATTTCATTGGGAGCAGTACTTC
CASSQFHWEQYF
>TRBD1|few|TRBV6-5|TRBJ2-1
TGTGCCAGCAGCACCGGGACAGGGGGAAACAATGAGCAGTTCTTC
CASSTGTGGNNEQFF